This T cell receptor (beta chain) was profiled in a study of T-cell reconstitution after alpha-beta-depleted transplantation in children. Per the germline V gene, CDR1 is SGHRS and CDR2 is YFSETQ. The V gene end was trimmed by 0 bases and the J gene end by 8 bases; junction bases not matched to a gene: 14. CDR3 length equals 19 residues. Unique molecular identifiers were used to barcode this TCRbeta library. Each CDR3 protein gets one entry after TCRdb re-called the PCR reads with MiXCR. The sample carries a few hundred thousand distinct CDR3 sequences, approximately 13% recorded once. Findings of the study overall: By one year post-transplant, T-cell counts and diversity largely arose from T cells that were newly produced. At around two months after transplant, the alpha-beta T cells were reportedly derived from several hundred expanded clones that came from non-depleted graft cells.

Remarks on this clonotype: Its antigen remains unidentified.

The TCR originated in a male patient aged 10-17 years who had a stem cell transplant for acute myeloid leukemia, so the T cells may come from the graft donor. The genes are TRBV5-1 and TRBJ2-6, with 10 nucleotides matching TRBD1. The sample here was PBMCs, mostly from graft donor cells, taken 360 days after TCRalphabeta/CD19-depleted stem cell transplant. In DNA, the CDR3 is TGCGCCAGCAGCTTGGGACCGGGACAGGGGCACATCTATTCCAACGTCCTGACTTTC. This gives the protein CASSLGPGQGHIYSNVLTF. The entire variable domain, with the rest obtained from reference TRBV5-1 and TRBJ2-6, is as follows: KAGVTQTPRYLIKTRGQQVTLSCSPISGHRSVSWYQQTPGQGLQFLFEYFSETQRNKGNFPGRFSGRQFSNSRSEMNVSTLELGDSALYLCASSLGPGQGHIYSNVLTFGAGSRLTVL.